This T cell receptor beta chain was recovered during a study of blood T cell repertoires in COVID-19. The overall study: The origin of the acute and convalescent COVID-19 samples was the United States, Italy and Spain.

Trimming removed 5 bases at V and 7 bases at J, with 15 bases between. There are 14 residues in the CDR3. The germline V gene encodes CDR1 SEHNR and CDR2 FQNEAQ (reference sequence). Those enrolled, adults aged roughly 18 to 90 years, came from 20 to 25 US areas. Participants' own reports of clinical history determined their cohort assignment. Donors of Cohort 3 who recovered were those that had two negative PCRs, clearance, or symptom resolution. The repertoire was sequenced with immunoSEQ multiplex PCR; TCRdb's copy has only in-frame clones and lacks some. The table lists about 170,000 clones, about 91% of them singletons.

The sequenced sample was PBMCs or T cells enriched from blood (not recorded which). The TCR was taken from a woman between 18 and 30 years old who had recovered from COVID-19. The chain has TRBV7-9 and TRBJ2-1; D remains unclear. CDR3 sequence reads: CASSRAAELNEQFF. The CDR3 region has the DNA TGTGCCAGCAGCCGCGCGGCGGAACTGAATGAGCAGTTCTTC. The full variable domain, completed using reference TRBV7-9 and TRBJ2-1, is DTGVSQNPRHKITKRGQNVTFRCDPISEHNRLYWYRQTLGQGPEFLTYFQNEAQLEKSRLLSDRFSAERPKGSFSTLEIQRTEQGDSAMYLCASSRAAELNEQFFGPGTRLTVL.